The clone carrying this TCR beta chain is deemed medium-sized. Its antigen is as yet unknown. Attached unique molecular identifiers marked individual cDNA molecules. TCRdb passed the 5' RACE reads through MiXCR, listing each CDR3 protein once. The repertoire holds about 83,000 distinct CDR3 sequences, with over 9% as singletons. These data are taken from a study of early T cells in non-severe SARS-CoV-2 infection. Study summary: The chains were unpaired, and the sequenced material was bulk RNA from unsorted whole blood. Study-level results: Private and CD4 specificities were missed by VDJdb matching, which favored anti-spike CD8 responses.

This CDR3 has 13 residues. The germline V gene encodes CDR1 SQVTM and CDR2 ANQGSEA. Unmatched junction bases numbered 8, after V lost 6 bases and J lost 5 bases. This TCR came from an adult who was a healthcare worker with PCR-confirmed SARS-CoV-2 infection or an uninfected control (not recorded which). The rearrangement links TRBV29-1 to TRBJ2-5; TRBD2 agrees at 8 bases. Sequencing was carried out using whole blood. For the CDR3, the DNA is TGCAGCGTCGTAACTAGCGGAGGGGAGACCCAGTACTTC. Amino acids: CSVVTSGGETQYF.